Listed below are T cell receptor beta chains from one sample, sequenced in a study of T cell repertoires in aging, cancer and after chemotherapy. Via MiXCR, TCRdb re-called the multiplex PCR reads, giving one row per CDR3 protein. The sample records roughly 3,200 distinct CDR3 sequences, around 45% being singletons. Sequenced: blood. These TCRs come from a human donor with a blood cancer. The CDR3 runs from the conserved cysteine through the conserved F or W. The order of the fields is D gene, V gene, clone size, J gene, CDR3 protein, CDR3 DNA. D genes are given only for firm matches. Clone size appears in some rows only: once, few, many, or a class for an expanded clone.

D: TRBD2
V: TRBV5-5
size: few
J: TRBJ2-7
CDR3: CASSLVTSGSYEQYF
DNA: TGTGCCAGCAGCTTGGTTACTAGCGGGAGCTACGAGCAGTACTTC

D: .
V: TRBV19
size: .
J: TRBJ2-5
CDR3: CASSITRTRDETQYF
DNA: TGTGCCAGTAGTATCACCCGCACAAGGGACGAGACCCAGTACTTC

D: TRBD1
V: TRBV27
size: few
J: TRBJ2-5
CDR3: CASSGTGGETQYF
DNA: TGTGCCAGCAGTGGGACAGGGGGTGAGACCCAGTACTTC

D: .
V: TRBV18
size: few
J: TRBJ1-2
CDR3: CASSPSGGYTF
DNA: TGTGCCAGCTCCCCCTCGGGTGGCTACACCTTC

D: .
V: TRBV30
size: .
J: TRBJ1-1
CDR3: CAWSFQRRAFF
DNA: TGTGCCTGGAGCTTTCAGAGGCGAGCTTTCTTT

D: TRBD2
V: TRBV7-2
size: few
J: TRBJ2-3
CDR3: CASSLLEAGWGRADTQYF
DNA: TGTGCCAGCAGCTTACTAGAAGCGGGGTGGGGCAGGGCAGATACGCAGTATTTT

D: .
V: TRBV6-5
size: .
J: TRBJ2-7
CDR3: CASSYSWDPSYEQYF
DNA: TGTGCCAGCAGTTATAGTTGGGATCCCTCCTACGAGCAGTACTTC

D: .
V: TRBV30
size: medium-sized
J: TRBJ2-2
CDR3: CAWSRMAQSGELFF
DNA: TGTGCCTGGAGCCGCATGGCCCAGTCCGGGGAGCTGTTTTTT

D: TRBD2
V: TRBV5-1
size: .
J: TRBJ2-6
CDR3: CASTPGGTGANVLTF
DNA: TGTGCCAGCACTCCGGGAGGAACTGGGGCCAACGTCCTGACTTTC

D: .
V: TRBV6-5
size: .
J: TRBJ2-6
CDR3: CASSYRVTSGANVLTF
DNA: TGTGCCAGCAGTTACAGGGTAACCTCTGGGGCCAACGTCCTGACTTTC

D: .
V: TRBV28
size: .
J: TRBJ2-7
CDR3: CASSFGAGLGYEQYF
DNA: TGTGCCAGCAGTTTCGGAGCCGGCCTCGGCTACGAGCAGTACTTC

D: .
V: TRBV6-5
size: few
J: TRBJ2-4
CDR3: CASSSPGSVGNIQYF
DNA: TGTGCCAGCAGTTCCCCAGGATCGGTCGGAAACATTCAGTACTTC

D: .
V: TRBV20-1
size: .
J: TRBJ2-7
CDR3: CSLGGVLSSYEQYF
DNA: TGCAGCCTGGGGGGCGTATTGAGCTCCTACGAGCAGTACTTC

D: .
V: TRBV12-3/TRBV12-4
size: few
J: TRBJ2-7
CDR3: CASSNTGLEQYF
DNA: TGTGCCAGCAGTAATACAGGGCTCGAGCAGTACTTC

D: .
V: TRBV29-1
size: .
J: TRBJ1-5
CDR3: CSALPPGFNQPQHF
DNA: TGCAGCGCACTCCCCCCAGGTTTCAATCAGCCCCAGCATTTT

D: .
V: TRBV19
size: .
J: TRBJ2-5
CDR3: CASSTPTIQETQYF
DNA: TGTGCCAGTAGTACCCCGACCATACAAGAGACCCAGTACTTC